This paragraph reports one T cell receptor beta chain. The target of this receptor is not known. The record has no base qualities; no much larger clone is one base away. The record originates from a study of blood T cell repertoires in COVID-19 (dated by TCRdb to 2018 to 2020). With respect to the entire study: Samples covering the acute and convalescent phases of COVID-19 were provided by collaborators in the United States, Italy and Spain. HLA class I and class II types, where available, came from metadata supplied by the sample provider rather than from assay-based typing. The samples were drawn from two sources: the first 160 participants of the ongoing ImmuneRACE study, and over 1,000 subjects contributed by 6 global collaborators. The dataset comprised deeply sampled blood TCRbeta repertoires from subjects exposed to, actively infected with, or recovered from COVID-19. The repertoires were released in a freely available public database meant as a resource for research on the immune response to SARS-CoV-2. The sample metadata nearly always contained a de-identified subject ID, COVID-19 status, age in years and sex. The prospective study material was composed of cDNA or gDNA derived from T cells, B-cell-depleted T cells, or PBMCs. The study at large found these results: How much clinical and demographic metadata was included differed by source and by participant, and the metadata was provided uncurated.

CDR1 and CDR2 are drawn from the germline V gene: SGHTA, FQGNSA. V is cut back by 1 base and J by 5 bases, with 8 bases in the junction unmatched. From the cysteine up to the phenylalanine, the CDR3 has a length of 16 residues. The entry retains the CDR3 DNA only, 48 bases that are in frame from base 1. TCRbeta CDR3 regions were amplified from genomic DNA by means of the immunoSEQ Assay, a bias-controlled multiplex PCR. For the original study's pipeline: The number of nucleated cells in each sample was estimated from the amplification of reference gene primers within the assay. To quantify the absolute abundance of each unique TCRbeta CDR3 rearrangement, sequence reads were collapsed and filtered. For each sample, productive Simpson clonality was calculated as the square root of Simpson's diversity index across productive rearrangements. TCRdb took over this immuneACCESS table, retaining in-frame rearrangements with V and J assigned. Such tables are incomplete; in checked studies, under half of the missing clones stem from an unresolved V gene, and the remainder is unexplained. V and J calls and clone size are given by that table; D and trimming were obtained from the DNA. The sample table contains around 190,000 clones; only one count was recorded for over 80% of them. The top ten clonotypes cover over 6% of the sample.

At one collaborating source in Seattle, patients were enrolled during active infection and were followed longitudinally through the course of disease. The collaborating institutions used their own protocols to collect whole blood in K2EDTA tubes. For TCRbeta analysis, collaborators shipped samples in one of three forms: frozen whole blood, isolated PBMCs, or DNA extracted from either of those sample types. Material for sequencing was peripheral blood. The V and J segments used are TRBV7-2 and TRBJ2-4; 7 central bases correspond to TRBD1. The TCR was taken from a woman between 70 and 85 years old with COVID-19, enrolled during active disease. The nucleotide sequence reads TGTGCCAGCAGCTTAGGGCAAACAGGGGCGGAAAACATTCAGTACTTC. Translated, this gives CASSLGQTGAENIQYF.